The table lists the clone carrying this T cell receptor beta chain with a few counts. Its antigen is as yet unknown. This entry belongs to a study of persistence of HIV-infected CD4 T cells. Points from the study as a whole: TCRbeta richness was lower in CMV- and Gag-responding cells than in anti-CD3/anti-CD28-responding cells. Degenerate expanded CDR3beta sequences were enriched among CMV- and Gag-responding cells.

The stimulus was an HIV-1 Gag 15-mer peptide pool, 0.9 to 1 ug/peptide/mL. Sorted nonresponding memory CD4+ T cells were CD40L-negative, CD69-negative, CD45RO-high. Plasma HIV-1 RNA stayed below 50 copies/mL for at least 4 years. The immunoSEQ assay was version 4, run in survey mode. Each sample used up to about 1 ug genomic DNA diluted to 10 ng/uL. The method was immunoSEQ multiplex PCR; TCRdb's version includes in-frame clones alone and lacks a portion of them. The profile covers about 40,000 clones, with around 78% appearing a single time and about 14% taken by the ten largest. This CDR3 region has 12 residues. The V and J ends lost 5 bases and 1 base, in that order; junction bases with no gene match: 1. The germline gives CDR1 GTSNPN, CDR2 SVGIG (reference sequence).

The clonotype comes from an adult man with HIV who was CMV-seropositive. Sequences were derived from CD4+ T cells sorted from PBMCs after approximately 19-hour stimulation, sampled from a patient who received antiretroviral therapy. The J gene is TRBJ1-1, the V gene TRBV30, with 7 bases identical to TRBD1. The CDR3 DNA is TGTGCCTGGGACAGGGCGAACACTGAAGCTTTCTTT. This gives the protein CAWDRANTEAFF.